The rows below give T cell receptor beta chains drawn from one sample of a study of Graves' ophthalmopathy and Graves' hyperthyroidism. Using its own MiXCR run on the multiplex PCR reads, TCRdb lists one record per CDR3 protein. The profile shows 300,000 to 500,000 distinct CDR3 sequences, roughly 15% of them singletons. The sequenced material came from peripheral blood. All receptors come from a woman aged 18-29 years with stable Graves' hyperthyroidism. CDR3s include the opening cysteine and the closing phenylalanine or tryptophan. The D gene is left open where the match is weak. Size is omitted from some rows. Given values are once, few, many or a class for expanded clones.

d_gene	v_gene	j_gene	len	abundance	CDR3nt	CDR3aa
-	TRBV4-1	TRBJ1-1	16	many	TGCGCCAGCAGCCAAGAGAAGCGATCGTCGGGCACTGAAGCTTTCTTT	CASSQEKRSSGTEAFF
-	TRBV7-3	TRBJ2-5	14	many	TGTGCCAGCAGTAGGGGGGCAGGGGGGGAGACCCAGTACTTC	CASSRGAGGETQYF
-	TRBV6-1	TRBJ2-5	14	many	TGTGCCAGCAGTAGACAGGTTGGCCAAGAGACCCAGTACTTC	CASSRQVGQETQYF
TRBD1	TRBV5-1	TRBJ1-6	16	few	TGCGCCAGCAGCTCCCCGGGACAGGGACTCCGTTCACCCCTCCACTTT	CASSSPGQGLRSPLHF
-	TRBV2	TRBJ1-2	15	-	TGTGCCAGCAGTCTCCAGGGCCCCACGGGGTATGGCTACACCTTC	CASSLQGPTGYGYTF
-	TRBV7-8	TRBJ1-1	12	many	TGTGCCAGCAGCTCCGATACAATGAGAGCTCTCTTT	CASSSDTMRALF
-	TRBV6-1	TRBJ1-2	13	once	TGTGCCAGCAAAACCGGGACGGATTATGGCTACACCTTC	CASKTGTDYGYTF
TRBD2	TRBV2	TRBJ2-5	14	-	TGTGCCAGCAGTGAAGCCGGGACTAGAGAGACCCAGTACTTC	CASSEAGTRETQYF
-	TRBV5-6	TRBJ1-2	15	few	TGTGCCAGCAGCTTGAACGGATTATTTAACTATGGCTACACCTTC	CASSLNGLFNYGYTF
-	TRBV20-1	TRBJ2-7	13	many	TGCAGTGCTAGAGATAGATCTACCTACGAGCAGTACTTC	CSARDRSTYEQYF
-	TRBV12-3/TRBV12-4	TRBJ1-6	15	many	TGTGCCAGCAGTTCTAGCCTGGTCACGAATTCACCCCTCCACTTT	CASSSSLVTNSPLHF
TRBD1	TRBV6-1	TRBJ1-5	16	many	TGTGCCAGCAGTCCGGGACAGCCTAGAAACAATCAGCCCCAGCATTTT	CASSPGQPRNNQPQHF
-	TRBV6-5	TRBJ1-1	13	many	TGTGCCAGCAGTTACTCGGGCAACCAGAACGCTTTCTTT	CASSYSGNQNAFF
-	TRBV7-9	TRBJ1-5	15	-	TGTGCCAGCAGCTTAGAAGGGTCTGGCAATCAGCCCCAGCATTTT	CASSLEGSGNQPQHF
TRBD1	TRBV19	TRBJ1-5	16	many	TGTGCCAGTAGTATCCCCGGGACAGGGACCCATCAGCCCCAGCATTTT	CASSIPGTGTHQPQHF
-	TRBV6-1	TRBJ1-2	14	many	TGTGCCAGCAGTGCCCAGGGGACGTGGGATGGCTACACCTTC	CASSAQGTWDGYTF
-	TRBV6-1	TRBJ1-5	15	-	TGTGCCAGCAGGGAACGACCAGGGACCAATCAGCCCCAGCATTTT	CASRERPGTNQPQHF
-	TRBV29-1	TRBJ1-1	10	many	TGCAGCGGTTTGAAGACTGAAGCTTTCTTT	CSGLKTEAFF
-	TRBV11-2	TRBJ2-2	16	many	TGTGCCAGCAGCTTTCGACGGGGGGCCAGAACCGGGGAGCTGTTTTTT	CASSFRRGARTGELFF
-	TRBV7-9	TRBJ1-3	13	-	TGTGCCAGCAGTCCCTACAGCGGAAACACCATATATTTT	CASSPYSGNTIYF
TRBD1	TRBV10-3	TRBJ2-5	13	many	TGTGCCATCCAGGGACAGCGTGAAGAGACCCAGTACTTC	CAIQGQREETQYF
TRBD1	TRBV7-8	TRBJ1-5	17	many	TGTGCCAGCAGCTTAATGAGGGACAGGGGGAGTCGTCAGCCCCAGCATTTT	CASSLMRDRGSRQPQHF
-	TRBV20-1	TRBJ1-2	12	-	TGCAGTGCCCTACATGGGGTTTCGGGCTACACCTTC	CSALHGVSGYTF
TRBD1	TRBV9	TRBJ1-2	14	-	TGTGCCAGCAGCGTAGGGGACAGGGTGTATGGCTACACCTTC	CASSVGDRVYGYTF
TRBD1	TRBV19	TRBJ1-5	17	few	TGTGCCAGTAGTAAGGCCCCGACAGGGGGCCCCAATCAGCCCCAGCATTTT	CASSKAPTGGPNQPQHF
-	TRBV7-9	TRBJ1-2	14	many	TGTGCCAGCAGCTTAGATATGGGGGCCTATGGCTACACCTTC	CASSLDMGAYGYTF
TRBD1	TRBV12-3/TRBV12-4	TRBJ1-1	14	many	TGTGCCAGCAGTTCTCACCAGGACAGGGGTGGAGCTTTCTTT	CASSSHQDRGGAFF
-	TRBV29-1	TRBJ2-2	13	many	TGCAGCGTAACGACTAGGAACACCGGGGAGCTGTTTTTT	CSVTTRNTGELFF
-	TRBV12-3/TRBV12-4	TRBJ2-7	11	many	TGTGCCAGCAGTCCACGTTACGAGCAGTACTTC	CASSPRYEQYF
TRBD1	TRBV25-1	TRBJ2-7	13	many	TGTGCCAGCAGGGACAGGGAGTCTTACGAGCAGTACTTC	CASRDRESYEQYF
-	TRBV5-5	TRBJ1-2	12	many	TGTGCCAGCAGCTTTGAGAGCTATGGCTACACCTTC	CASSFESYGYTF
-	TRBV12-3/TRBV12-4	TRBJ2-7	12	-	TGTGCCAGCAGCCGCAAGGGGGACGAGCAGTACTTC	CASSRKGDEQYF
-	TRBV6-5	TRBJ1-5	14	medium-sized	TGTGCCAGCAGGCAAGGAACCAGCAATCAGCCCCAGCATTTT	CASRQGTSNQPQHF
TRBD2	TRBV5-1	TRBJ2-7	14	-	TGCGCCAGCAGTCTCGGGGGGGCGCGATACGAGCAGTACTTC	CASSLGGARYEQYF
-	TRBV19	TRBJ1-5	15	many	TGTGCCAGTAGTATAAAGCAGGTTAGCAATCAGCCCCAGCATTTT	CASSIKQVSNQPQHF
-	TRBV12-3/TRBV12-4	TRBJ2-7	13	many	TGTGCCAGCAGTTTAGAGCAGACTTACGAGCAGTACTTC	CASSLEQTYEQYF
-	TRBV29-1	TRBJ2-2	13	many	TGCAGCGGACACTACAGGGAGCCCGGGGAGCTGTTTTTT	CSGHYREPGELFF
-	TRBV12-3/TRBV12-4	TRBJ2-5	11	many	TGTGCCAGCAGTTTAGGAGGGGGGACGTACTTC	CASSLGGGTYF
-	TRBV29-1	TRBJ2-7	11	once	TGCAGCGTTCGTCAGACCTACGAGCAGTACTTC	CSVRQTYEQYF